What follows are 24 T cell receptor beta chains derived from one specimen sequenced in a study of T cell changes during pregnancy in multiple sclerosis. Using immunoSEQ multiplex PCR, the repertoire was profiled, and TCRdb retains in-frame clones only, with some absent. The profile shows about 39,000 clones, 80% to 95% of them singletons. The sequences come from CD4+ T cells from peripheral blood mononuclear cells, collected after pregnancy. These TCRs come from a female donor in good health, enrolled as a control in a pregnancy study.

The chain combines TRBV18 with TRBJ2-2, with a tentative D call TRBD2 (6 bases). Germline V gene data show CDR1 as KGHSH and CDR2 as LQKENI. The CDR3 runs 15 residues. The V end lost 2 bases, the J end lost 2 bases, and 9 bases lay between the germline ends. The CDR3 DNA is TGTGCCAGCTCACCAGGGACTCTAAACACCGGGGAGCTGTTTTTT. Its translation is CASSPGTLNTGELFF. Looking up the rest from reference TRBV18 and TRBJ2-2 gives the full variable domain: NAGVMQNPRHLVRRRGQEARLRCSPMKGHSHVYWYRQLPEEGLKFMVYLQKENIIDESGMPKERFSAEFPKEGPSILRIQQVVRGDSAAYFCASSPGTLNTGELFFGEGSRLTVL.

The V call is TRBV29-1, the J call TRBJ2-7; 7 bases map to TRBD2. V lost 3 bases and J lost 2; bases outside the gene matches: 10. Per the germline V gene, CDR1 is SQVTM and CDR2 is ANQGSEA. This CDR3 is built from 15 residues. CDR3 sequence (DNA): TGCAGCGTTGAGCCGAGCGGGGATGGCCCCTACGAGCAGTACTTC. Its protein is CSVEPSGDGPYEQYF.

The chain combines TRBV4-3 with TRBJ2-1; TRBD2 aligns across 10 bases. After removal of 0 bases from V and 7 bases from J, the junction contained 9 bases not matched to a gene. Germline V gene sequence: CDR1 LGHNA, CDR2 YSLEER. The CDR3 is 17 residues long. DNA of the CDR3: TGCGCCAGCAGCCAAGAAGGGGTAGCGGGAGGATCGAATGAGCAGTTCTTC. It encodes CASSQEGVAGGSNEQFF.

The rearrangement uses TRBV27 and TRBJ2-2; perhaps TRBD1 as D (5 bases). The CDR3 has 14 residues. CDR1 is MNHEY, CDR2 SMNVEV, per germline (reference sequence). The ends were cut back, 6 bases at V and 5 bases at J, with 13 bases in the middle. The CDR3 region is CASSQGHLTGELFF. CDR3 DNA: TGTGCCAGCAGCCAAGGACACCTTACCGGGGAGCTGTTTTTT.

J is TRBJ2-5 and V is TRBV5-4; no firm D call. Germline loops: CDR1 SGHNT, CDR2 YYREEE (reference sequence). This CDR3 is built from 14 residues. Deletions cut 0 bases from V and 4 bases from J, with 10 bases between. CDR3 protein: CASSLGGSSETQYF. CDR3 nucleotide sequence: TGTGCCAGCAGCTTGGGTGGCAGTTCAGAGACCCAGTACTTC. Full variable domain (outside the CDR3, taken from reference TRBV5-4 and TRBJ2-5): ETGVTQSPTHLIKTRGQQVTLRCSSQSGHNTVSWYQQALGQGPQFIFQYYREEENGRGNFPPRFSGLQFPNYSSELNVNALELDDSALYLCASSLGGSSETQYFGPGTRLLVL.

The chain combines TRBV27 with TRBJ2-3; no clear D. V lost 5 bases and J 2 bases, leaving 14 bases between the germline ends. The germline gives CDR1 MNHEY, CDR2 SMNVEV (reference sequence). This CDR3 spans 15 amino acids. Here the CDR3 reads CASSVIGNPTDTQYF. The CDR3 DNA reads as TGTGCCAGCAGTGTCATCGGTAACCCCACAGATACGCAGTATTTT.

This sequence joins TRBV28 and TRBJ1-1, with 7 bases identical to TRBD1. The CDR3 is 14 amino acids. Germline values: CDR1 MDHEN, CDR2 SYDVKM. The trim removed 6 bases at V and 8 bases at J, leaving 12 bases unmatched. The CDR3 loop reads CASSRPGTVLEAFF. CDR3 DNA sequence: TGTGCCAGCAGCCGCCCCGGGACAGTTCTCGAAGCTTTCTTT.

This clone was seen once. The chain recombines TRBV30 with TRBJ2-7, with D possibly TRBD2 on 5 matching bases. The germline CDR1 and CDR2 sequences are GTSNPN and SVGIG (reference sequence). The CDR3 consists of 13 residues. Trimming removed 2 bases at V and 3 bases at J, with 11 bases between. The CDR3 sequence: CAWSRGPVYEQYF. CDR3 nucleotides: TGTGCCTGGAGTCGAGGGCCCGTCTACGAGCAGTACTTC.

The chain links TRBV5-1 to TRBJ2-7; 12 nucleotides match TRBD2. V was pared by 0 bases and J by 3 bases, with 7 bases of the junction left unmatched. The CDR3 extends over 17 amino acids. Per the germline V gene, CDR1 is SGHRS and CDR2 is YFSETQ. In nucleotides, the CDR3 is TGCGCCAGCAGCTTGGGGCCTAGCGGGAGGGGAAACTACGAGCAGTACTTC. It encodes CASSLGPSGRGNYEQYF.

This chain joins TRBV28 and TRBJ2-7; D unclear. The CDR3 extends over 16 amino acids. The germline V gene encodes CDR1 MDHEN and CDR2 SYDVKM. With 5 bases removed from V and 4 bases from J, the gap between germline ends came to 21 bases. The CDR3 nucleotides read TGTGCCAGCAGTAAATGGTGGCGAAGGCAGGTTTACGAGCAGTACTTC. Its protein product is CASSKWWRRQVYEQYF.

The genes are TRBV7-9 and TRBJ1-1; D might be TRBD1 (5 bases). The germline CDR1 and CDR2 sequences are SEHNR and FQNEAQ (reference sequence). This CDR3 has 13 residues. The germline V and J ends were trimmed by 3 bases and 4 bases, with 9 bases remaining between them. The CDR3 DNA reads TGTGCCAGCAGCTTCCGGGGGTCCACTGAAGCTTTCTTT. It specifies CASSFRGSTEAFF.

This CDR3 is CASSLVGRETQYF. CDR3 bases: TGTGCCAGCAGTTTGGTCGGGAGAGAGACCCAGTACTTC. The V call is TRBV28, the J call TRBJ2-5; D is perhaps TRBD2 (6 bases). Per the germline V gene, CDR1 is MDHEN and CDR2 is SYDVKM. The CDR3 extends over 13 amino acids. With 3 bases removed from V and 4 bases from J, the gap between germline ends came to 9 bases.

This clone was found a few times. CDR3 residues: CAWKASADTQYF. In DNA form, the CDR3 reads TGTGCCTGGAAGGCTAGCGCAGATACGCAGTATTTT. The chain links TRBV30 to TRBJ2-3; D might be TRBD2 (6 bases). The CDR3 loop spans 12 amino acids. The germline V and J ends were trimmed by 4 bases and 4 bases, with 9 bases remaining between them. Germline V gives CDR1 GTSNPN, CDR2 SVGIG (reference sequence).

The chain couples TRBV6-5 to TRBJ1-1; D is uncertain. With 2 bases removed from V and 1 base from J, the gap between germline ends came to 8 bases. The CDR3 is 14 residues long. Germline CDR1 MNHEY, CDR2 SVGAGI. The chain's CDR3 is CASSYGGTNTEAFF. The CDR3 nucleotides read TGTGCCAGCAGTTACGGTGGCACGAACACTGAAGCTTTCTTT.

This chain connects TRBV19 to TRBJ2-1, with 8 bases identical to TRBD1. J was trimmed by 10 bases and V by 10 bases; bases with no gene match: 12. Per germline, CDR1 LNHDA and CDR2 SQIVND (reference sequence). The CDR3 is 13 residues long. This CDR3 reads CATHWGRQGEQFF. CDR3 nucleotides: TGTGCCACCCATTGGGGGAGACAGGGGGAGCAGTTCTTC.

The DNA for the CDR3 is TGCAGCGTCCTTAGGGGCCAAGAGACCCAGTACTTC. Encoded protein: CSVLRGQETQYF. The gene calls are TRBV29-1 and TRBJ2-5, with a weak D call TRBD1 (5 bases). The CDR3 extends over 12 amino acids. Trimming left V 6 bases short and J 1 base short, with 9 bases between. Germline CDR1 reads SQVTM; CDR2 reads ANQGSEA.

The J gene is TRBJ1-6, the V gene TRBV7-2; a possible D gene is TRBD1 (6 bases). The CDR3 spans 18 residues. Trimming took 5 bases from V and 0 from J, leaving 17 bases between them. Germline V gene lookup returns CDR1 SGHTA and CDR2 FQGNSA. Written as DNA, the CDR3 is TGTGCCAGCAGCGCTACTGGTCGAGGGGGCTCCTATAATTCACCCCTCCACTTT. Its protein is CASSATGRGGSYNSPLHF. The variable domain in full, completed from reference TRBV7-2 and TRBJ1-6, reads GAGVSQSPSNKVTEKGKDVELRCDPISGHTALYWYRQSLGQGLEFLIYFQGNSAPDKSGLPSDRFSAERTGGSVSTLTIQRTQQEDSAVYLCASSATGRGGSYNSPLHFGNGTRLTVT.

The V gene is TRBV2, the J gene TRBJ2-5, with TRBD1 as a possible D gene (5 bases). Per the germline V gene, CDR1 is SNHLY and CDR2 is FYNNEI. The CDR3 has 14 residues. Trimming shortened V by 3 bases and J by 1 base, and 9 bases separated the two germline ends. The CDR3 coding sequence is TGTGCCAGCAGTGAGTTAGGGGTCCAAGAGACCCAGTACTTC. Its protein product is CASSELGVQETQYF.

The gene calls are TRBV28 and TRBJ2-7; D remains unclear. V dropped 8 bases and J dropped 2 bases, with 16 bases sitting between them. The CDR3 runs to 14 residues. In germline, CDR1 is MDHEN, CDR2 SYDVKM. CDR3 in DNA: TGTGCCAGCTCACCAAGACTCTGGCCCTACGAGCAGTACTTC. It specifies CASSPRLWPYEQYF. Complete variable domain (other parts from reference TRBV28 and TRBJ2-7): DVKVTQSSRYLVKRTGEKVFLECVQDMDHENMFWYRQDPGLGLRLIYFSYDVKMKEKGDIPEGYSVSREKKERFSLILESASTNQTSMYLCASSPRLWPYEQYFGPGTRLTVT.

The chain is built from TRBV15 and TRBJ2-3; D is unclear. CDR1 is LNHNV, CDR2 YYDKDF, per germline (reference sequence). This CDR3 is built from 16 residues. The V gene lost 1 base and the J gene lost 5 bases, with 16 bases spanning the gap. CDR3 loop: CATSRVGTYSGDTQYF. DNA for the CDR3: TGTGCCACCAGCAGAGTAGGAACTTATTCGGGAGATACGCAGTATTTT.

The V call is TRBV5-1, the J call TRBJ1-6, with no clear D. CDR1 and CDR2 from the germline V gene are SGHRS and YFSETQ. The ends were cut back, 0 bases at V and 6 bases at J, with 10 bases in the middle. The CDR3 consists of 15 residues. The CDR3 sequence: CASSLDRAGNSPLHF. The CDR3 DNA sequence: TGCGCCAGCAGCTTGGATAGGGCGGGTAATTCACCCCTCCACTTT.

The V gene is TRBV5-1, the J gene TRBJ1-2, with 8 bases aligning to TRBD1. CDR1 and CDR2 (germline): SGHRS, YFSETQ. The CDR3 consists of 16 residues. V lost 4 bases and J lost 7; bases outside the gene matches: 15. The CDR3 spells CASSPDPLTGVGGYTF. The CDR3 region has the DNA TGCGCCAGCAGCCCGGATCCCTTGACAGGGGTGGGTGGCTACACCTTC.

The rearrangement links TRBV6-6 to TRBJ1-1; TRBD1 agrees at 9 bases. Unmatched junction bases numbered 3, after V lost 9 bases and J lost 1 base. Germline V gene data show CDR1 as MNHNY and CDR2 as SVGAGI (reference sequence). The CDR3 contains 13 residues. DNA of the CDR3: TGTGCCAGTCCGGGACAGGGGAACACTGAAGCTTTCTTT. It codes for CASPGQGNTEAFF.

The chain uses TRBV4-1 and TRBJ1-5; 8 nucleotides line up with TRBD1. The germline gives CDR1 MGHRA, CDR2 YSYEKL. The CDR3 loop spans 19 amino acids. V shed 0 bases, J shed 0 bases, and the junction held 10 bases outside the gene matches. CDR3 amino acids: CASSQDIGQGLYSNQPQHF. As DNA, the CDR3 is TGCGCCAGCAGCCAAGATATAGGACAGGGATTATATAGCAATCAGCCCCAGCATTTT.